A selection of T cell receptor beta chains follows, all from one sample in a study of glioma-infiltrating T cells. TCRdb redid the calling of the multiplex PCR reads with MiXCR, one entry per CDR3 protein. The repertoire holds approximately 400,000 distinct CDR3 sequences, with around 38% as singletons. The sample was glioma tissue, nonneoplastic brain tissue, or PBMCs (not recorded which). The source of these receptors is a human donor with low-grade glioma or glioblastoma, undergoing nonglioma brain surgery, or in good health (not recorded which). Both conserved end residues are trimmed from each CDR3. A D gene is named only where the DNA matches it firmly.

CDR3 length,V gene,D gene,J gene,CDR3 protein
15,TRBV7-9,TRBD1,TRBJ1-2,ASSFPPTGGEGYGYT
13,TRBV28,-,TRBJ1-2,ASSSYSRRLEGYT
13,TRBV19,-,TRBJ1-5,ASSQFRTVNQPQH
13,TRBV4-3,-,TRBJ2-7,ASSQGGSPYYEQY
11,TRBV7-2,-,TRBJ2-3,ASSLVMSDTQY
13,TRBV4-3,-,TRBJ1-2,ASSQDMTDVRSYT
12,TRBV4-1,-,TRBJ2-7,ASSQVVGAYEQY
14,TRBV2,-,TRBJ2-3,ASRGTGSPHTDTQY
14,TRBV6-2/TRBV6-3,-,TRBJ2-1,ASSYSRARSYNEQF
14,TRBV7-2,TRBD1,TRBJ1-5,ASSGGGTGFNQPQH
10,TRBV20-1,-,TRBJ2-1,SADLGGNEQF